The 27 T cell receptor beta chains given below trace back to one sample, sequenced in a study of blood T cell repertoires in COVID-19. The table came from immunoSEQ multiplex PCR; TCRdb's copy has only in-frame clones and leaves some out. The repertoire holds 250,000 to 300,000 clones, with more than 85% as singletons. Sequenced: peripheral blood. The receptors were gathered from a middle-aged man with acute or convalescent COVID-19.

Written as DNA, the CDR3 is TGTGCCAGCAGTGCTGGACTAGCGGGGTTCAATGAGCAGTTCTTC. It translates to CASSAGLAGFNEQFF. The chain has TRBV2 and TRBJ2-1; 12 bases map to TRBD2. Per germline, CDR1 SNHLY and CDR2 FYNNEI. The CDR3 totals 15 residues. With V trimmed by 4 bases and J by 6 bases, 4 bases remained unmatched.

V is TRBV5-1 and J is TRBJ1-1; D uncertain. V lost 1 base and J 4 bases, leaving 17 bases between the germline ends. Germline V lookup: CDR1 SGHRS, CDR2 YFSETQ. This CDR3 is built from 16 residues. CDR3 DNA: TGCGCCAGCAGCTTGTTTACACCTTTAGGGAGCACTGAAGCTTTCTTT. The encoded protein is CASSLFTPLGSTEAFF. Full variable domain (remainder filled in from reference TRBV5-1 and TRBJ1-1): KAGVTQTPRYLIKTRGQQVTLSCSPISGHRSVSWYQQTPGQGLQFLFEYFSETQRNKGNFPGRFSGRQFSNSRSEMNVSTLELGDSALYLCASSLFTPLGSTEAFFGQGTRLTVV.

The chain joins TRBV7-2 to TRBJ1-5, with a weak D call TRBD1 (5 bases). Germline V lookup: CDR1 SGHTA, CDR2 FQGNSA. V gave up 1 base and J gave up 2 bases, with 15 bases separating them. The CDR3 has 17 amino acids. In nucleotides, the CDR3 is TGTGCCAGCAGCTTAGTCGCGGGGCGGGAAGGCAATCAGCCCCAGCATTTT. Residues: CASSLVAGREGNQPQHF. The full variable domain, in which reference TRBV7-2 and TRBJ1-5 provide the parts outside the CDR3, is GAGVSQSPSNKVTEKGKDVELRCDPISGHTALYWYRQSLGQGLEFLIYFQGNSAPDKSGLPSDRFSAERTGGSVSTLTIQRTQQEDSAVYLCASSLVAGREGNQPQHFGDGTRLSIL.

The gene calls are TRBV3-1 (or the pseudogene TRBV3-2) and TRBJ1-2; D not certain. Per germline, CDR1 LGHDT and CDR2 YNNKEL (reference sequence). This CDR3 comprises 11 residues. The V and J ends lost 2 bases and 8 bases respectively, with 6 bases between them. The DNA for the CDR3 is TGTGCCAGCAGCCAACGCGGGGGCTACACCTTC. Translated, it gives CASSQRGGYTF.

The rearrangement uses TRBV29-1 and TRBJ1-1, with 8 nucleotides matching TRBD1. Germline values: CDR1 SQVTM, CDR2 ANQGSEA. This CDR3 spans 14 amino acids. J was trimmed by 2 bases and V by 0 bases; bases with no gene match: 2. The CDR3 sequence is CSVEDAGGNTEAFF. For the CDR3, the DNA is TGCAGCGTTGAAGACGCAGGGGGCAACACTGAAGCTTTCTTT.

The CDR3 region has the DNA TGTGCCAGCAGCCCCGCGGGGTGGCAGTACAATGAGCAGTTCTTC. Translating it yields CASSPAGWQYNEQFF. V is TRBV5-4 and J is TRBJ2-1; D is possibly TRBD2 (6 bases). V lost 4 bases to trimming and J lost 4 bases, with 15 bases between them. CDR1 and CDR2 (germline): SGHNT, YYREEE (reference sequence). The CDR3 extends over 15 amino acids.

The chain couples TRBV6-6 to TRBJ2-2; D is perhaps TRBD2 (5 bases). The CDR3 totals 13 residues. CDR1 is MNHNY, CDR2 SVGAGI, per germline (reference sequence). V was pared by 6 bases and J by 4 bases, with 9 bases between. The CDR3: CASRDGGTGELFF. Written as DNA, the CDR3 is TGTGCCAGCAGAGACGGAGGCACCGGGGAGCTGTTTTTT.

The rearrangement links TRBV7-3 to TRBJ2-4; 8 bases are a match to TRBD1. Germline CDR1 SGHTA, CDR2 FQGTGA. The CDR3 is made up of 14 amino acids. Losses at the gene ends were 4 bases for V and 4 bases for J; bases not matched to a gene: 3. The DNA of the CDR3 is TGTGCCAGCAGCTCGGACAGGGAAAAAAACATTCAGTACTTC. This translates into CASSSDREKNIQYF.

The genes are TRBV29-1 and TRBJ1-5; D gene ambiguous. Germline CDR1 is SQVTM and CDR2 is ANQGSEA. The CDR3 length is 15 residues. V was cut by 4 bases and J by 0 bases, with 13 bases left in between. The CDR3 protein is CSVGVTGNSNQPQHF. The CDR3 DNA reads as TGCAGCGTTGGAGTCACGGGTAATAGCAATCAGCCCCAGCATTTT.

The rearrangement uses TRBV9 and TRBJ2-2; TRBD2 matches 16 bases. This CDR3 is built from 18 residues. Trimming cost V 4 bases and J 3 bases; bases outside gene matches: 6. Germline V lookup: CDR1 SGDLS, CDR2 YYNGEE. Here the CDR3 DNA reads TGTGCCAGCAGCTTAGGGACTAGCGGGGGGGCGGACACCGGGGAGCTGTTTTTT. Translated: CASSLGTSGGADTGELFF.

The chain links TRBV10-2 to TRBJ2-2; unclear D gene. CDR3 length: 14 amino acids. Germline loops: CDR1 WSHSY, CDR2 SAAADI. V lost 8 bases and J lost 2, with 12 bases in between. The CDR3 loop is CASLLHLNTGELFF. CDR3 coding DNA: TGCGCCAGCCTACTCCACCTTAACACCGGGGAGCTGTTTTTT.

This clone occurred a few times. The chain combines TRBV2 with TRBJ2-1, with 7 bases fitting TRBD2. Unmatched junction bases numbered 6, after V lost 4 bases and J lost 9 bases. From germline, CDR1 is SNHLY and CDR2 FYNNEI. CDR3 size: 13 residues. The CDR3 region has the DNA TGTGCCAGCAGTGGCGGGCCGGGAGGTGAGCAGTTCTTC. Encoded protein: CASSGGPGGEQFF.

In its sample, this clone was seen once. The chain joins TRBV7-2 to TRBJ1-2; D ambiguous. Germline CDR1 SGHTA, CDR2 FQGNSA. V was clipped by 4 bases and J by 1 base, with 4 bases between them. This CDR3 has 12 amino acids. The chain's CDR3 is CASSSFNYGYTF. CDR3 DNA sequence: TGTGCCAGCAGCTCCTTTAACTATGGCTACACCTTC. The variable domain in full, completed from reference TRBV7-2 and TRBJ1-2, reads GAGVSQSPSNKVTEKGKDVELRCDPISGHTALYWYRQSLGQGLEFLIYFQGNSAPDKSGLPSDRFSAERTGGSVSTLTIQRTQQEDSAVYLCASSSFNYGYTFGSGTRLTVV.

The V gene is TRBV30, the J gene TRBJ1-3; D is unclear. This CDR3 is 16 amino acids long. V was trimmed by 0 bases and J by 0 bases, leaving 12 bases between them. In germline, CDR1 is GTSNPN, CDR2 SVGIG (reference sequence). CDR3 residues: CAWSVLGGGSGNTIYF. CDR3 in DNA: TGTGCCTGGAGTGTACTTGGCGGTGGCTCTGGAAACACCATATATTTT. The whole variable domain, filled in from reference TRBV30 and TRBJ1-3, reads SQTIHQWPATLVQPVGSPLSLECTVEGTSNPNLYWYRQAAGRGLQLLFYSVGIGQISSEVPQNLSASRPQDRQFILSSKKLLLSDSGFYLCAWSVLGGGSGNTIYFGEGSWLTVV.

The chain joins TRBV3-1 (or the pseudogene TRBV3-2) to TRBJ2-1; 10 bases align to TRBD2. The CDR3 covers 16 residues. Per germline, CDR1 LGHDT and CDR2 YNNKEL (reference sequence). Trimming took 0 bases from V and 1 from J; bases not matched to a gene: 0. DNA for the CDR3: TGTGCCAGCAGCCAAGATAGCGGGGGGTCCTACAATGAGCAGTTCTTC. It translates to CASSQDSGGSYNEQFF.

The CDR3 is CAISISGTAYGYTF. In DNA form, the CDR3 reads TGTGCCATCAGTATTTCCGGGACAGCCTATGGCTACACCTTC. The chain is built from TRBV10-3 and TRBJ1-2, with 7 bases that match TRBD1. The germline V gene has CDR1 ENHRY and CDR2 SYGVKD. This CDR3 spans 14 amino acids. The V segment lost 5 bases and the J segment 4 bases; nucleotides outside the gene matches: 7.

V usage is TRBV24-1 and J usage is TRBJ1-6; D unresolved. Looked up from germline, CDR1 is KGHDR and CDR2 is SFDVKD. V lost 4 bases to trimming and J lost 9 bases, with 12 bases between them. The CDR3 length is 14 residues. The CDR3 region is CATSDSQSGSPLHF. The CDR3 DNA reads TGTGCCACCAGTGACTCACAAAGTGGTTCACCCCTCCACTTT.

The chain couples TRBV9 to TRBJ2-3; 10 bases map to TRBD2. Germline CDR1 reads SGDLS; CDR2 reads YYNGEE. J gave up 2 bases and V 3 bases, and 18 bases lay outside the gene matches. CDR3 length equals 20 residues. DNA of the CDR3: TGTGCCAGCAGCGCCGGCGGTAGCGGGGGGTCCATTCTGAACACAGATACGCAGTATTTT. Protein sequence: CASSAGGSGGSILNTDTQYF.

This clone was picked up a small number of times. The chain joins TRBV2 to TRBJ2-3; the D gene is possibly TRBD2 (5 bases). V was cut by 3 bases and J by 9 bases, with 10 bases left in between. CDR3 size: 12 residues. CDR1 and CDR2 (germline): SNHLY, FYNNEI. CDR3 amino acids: CASSDGLGTQYF. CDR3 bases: TGTGCCAGCAGTGATGGACTTGGGACGCAGTATTTT.

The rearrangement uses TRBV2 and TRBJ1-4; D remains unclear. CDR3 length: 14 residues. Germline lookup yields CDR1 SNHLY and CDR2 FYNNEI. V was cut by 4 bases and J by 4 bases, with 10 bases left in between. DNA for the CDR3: TGTGCCAGCAGTGTTTCAGGATATAATGAAAAACTGTTTTTT. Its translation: CASSVSGYNEKLFF. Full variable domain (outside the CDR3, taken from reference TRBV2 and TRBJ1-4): EPEVTQTPSHQVTQMGQEVILRCVPISNHLYFYWYRQILGQKVEFLVSFYNNEISEKSEIFDDQFSVERPDGSNFTLKIRSTKLEDSAMYFCASSVSGYNEKLFFGSGTQLSVL.

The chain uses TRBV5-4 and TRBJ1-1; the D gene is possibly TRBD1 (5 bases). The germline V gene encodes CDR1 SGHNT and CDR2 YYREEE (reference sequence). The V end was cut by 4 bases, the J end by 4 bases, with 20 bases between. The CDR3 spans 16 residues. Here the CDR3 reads CASSGALGNVATEAFF. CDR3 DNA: TGTGCCAGCAGCGGGGCTTTAGGGAATGTGGCCACTGAAGCTTTCTTT.

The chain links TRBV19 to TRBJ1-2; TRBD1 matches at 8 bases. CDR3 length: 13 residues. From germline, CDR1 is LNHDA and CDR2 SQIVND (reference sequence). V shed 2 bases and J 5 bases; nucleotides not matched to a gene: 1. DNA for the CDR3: TGTGCCAGTAGTATACGGACAGGGTATGGCTACACCTTC. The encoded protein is CASSIRTGYGYTF. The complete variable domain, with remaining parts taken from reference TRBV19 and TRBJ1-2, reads DGGITQSPKYLFRKEGQNVTLSCEQNLNHDAMYWYRQDPGQGLRLIYYSQIVNDFQKGDIAEGYSVSREKKESFPLTVTSAQKNPTAFYLCASSIRTGYGYTFGSGTRLTVV.

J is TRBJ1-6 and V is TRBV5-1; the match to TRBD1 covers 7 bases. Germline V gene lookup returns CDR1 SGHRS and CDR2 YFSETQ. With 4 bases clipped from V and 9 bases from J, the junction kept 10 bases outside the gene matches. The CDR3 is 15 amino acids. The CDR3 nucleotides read TGCGCCAGCAGCACTAACCGGGACAGTGGTTCACCCCTCCACTTT. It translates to CASSTNRDSGSPLHF.

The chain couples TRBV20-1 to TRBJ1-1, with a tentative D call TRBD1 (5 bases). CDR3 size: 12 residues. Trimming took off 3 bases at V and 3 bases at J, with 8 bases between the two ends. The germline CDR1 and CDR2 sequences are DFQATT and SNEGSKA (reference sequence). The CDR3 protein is CSASQGDTEAFF. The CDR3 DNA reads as TGCAGTGCTAGTCAGGGTGACACTGAAGCTTTCTTT.

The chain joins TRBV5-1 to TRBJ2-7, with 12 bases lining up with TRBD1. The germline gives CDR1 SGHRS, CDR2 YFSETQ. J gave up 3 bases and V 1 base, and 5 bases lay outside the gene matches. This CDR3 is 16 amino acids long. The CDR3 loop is CASSLRGDRGLYEQYF. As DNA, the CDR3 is TGCGCCAGCAGCTTGCGAGGGGACAGGGGGCTCTACGAGCAGTACTTC.

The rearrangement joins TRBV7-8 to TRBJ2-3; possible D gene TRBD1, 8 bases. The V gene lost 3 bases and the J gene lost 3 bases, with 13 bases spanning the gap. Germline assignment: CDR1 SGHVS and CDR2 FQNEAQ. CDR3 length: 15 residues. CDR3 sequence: CASSLTGEGTDTQYF. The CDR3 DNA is TGTGCCAGCAGCTTGACAGGGGAGGGGACAGATACGCAGTATTTT.

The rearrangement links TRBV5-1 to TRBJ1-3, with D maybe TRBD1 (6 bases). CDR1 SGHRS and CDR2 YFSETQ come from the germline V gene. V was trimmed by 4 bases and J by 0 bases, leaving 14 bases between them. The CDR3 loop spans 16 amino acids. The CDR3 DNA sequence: TGCGCCAGCAGCGGGGGACACTCGAGCTCTGGAAACACCATATATTTT. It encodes CASSGGHSSSGNTIYF.